The clone carrying this TCR beta chain was seen a handful of times. Its specificity is not known. In TCRdb, the 5' RACE reads were re-called with MiXCR into one record per CDR3 protein. Here the sample spans more than 600,000 distinct CDR3 sequences, roughly 19% being singletons. This record belongs to a study of CD8 T cells in ankylosing spondylitis. Broader study findings: CD8+ disease-linked clones were present at relatively low frequencies in blood. A motif of fewer than ten highly homologous TCR beta variants was seen as apparently characteristic of ankylosing spondylitis blood.

This CDR3 has 14 residues. Germline lookup yields CDR1 SGHRS and CDR2 YFSETQ. V dropped 4 bases and J dropped 8 bases, with 18 bases sitting between them. The clonotype comes from a male donor with ankylosing spondylitis. The rearrangement joins TRBV5-1 to TRBJ1-2; D is possibly TRBD1 (6 bases). The sample was blood, either unsorted or a sorted T cell fraction (not recorded which). CDR3 loop: CASSPTQGLGGYTF. DNA of the CDR3: TGCGCCAGCAGCCCAACACAGGGTCTGGGCGGCTACACCTTC.